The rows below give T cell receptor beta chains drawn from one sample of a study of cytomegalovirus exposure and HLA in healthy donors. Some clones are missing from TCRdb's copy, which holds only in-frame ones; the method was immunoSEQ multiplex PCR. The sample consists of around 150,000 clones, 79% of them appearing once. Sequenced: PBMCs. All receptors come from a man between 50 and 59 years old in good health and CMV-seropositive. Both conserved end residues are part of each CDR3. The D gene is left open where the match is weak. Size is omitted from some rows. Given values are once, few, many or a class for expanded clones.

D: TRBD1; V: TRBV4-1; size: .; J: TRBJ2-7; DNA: TGCGCCAGCAGCCAAGAGGCACGGGACAGGGAGGGATACGAGCAGTACTTC; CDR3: CASSQEARDREGYEQYF
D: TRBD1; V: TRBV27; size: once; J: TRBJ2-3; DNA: TGTGCCAGCAGTTTTTATAAGGGGACAGGGAGAGCAGATACGCAGTATTTT; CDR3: CASSFYKGTGRADTQYF
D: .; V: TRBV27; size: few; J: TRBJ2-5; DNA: TGTGCCAGCAGTTTAAAGCCCTCCCATTTAGCGGCCCAGTACTTC; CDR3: CASSLKPSHLAAQYF
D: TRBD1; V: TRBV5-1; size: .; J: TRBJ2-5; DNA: TGCGCCAGCGGTTGGGACAGCCAAGAGACCCAGTACTTC; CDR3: CASGWDSQETQYF
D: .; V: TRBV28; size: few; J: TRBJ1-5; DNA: TGTGCCAGCACCCTGGGGGGAGGCAATCAGCCCCAGCATTTT; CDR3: CASTLGGGNQPQHF
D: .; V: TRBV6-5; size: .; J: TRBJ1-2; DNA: TGTGCCAGCAGTAACCTAGCGTCCCGAGGCTACACCTTC; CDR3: CASSNLASRGYTF
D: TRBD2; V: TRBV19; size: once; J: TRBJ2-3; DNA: TGTGCCAGTAGTCGAAAAGGACTAGCGGGAGGAGATACGCAGTATTTT; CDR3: CASSRKGLAGGDTQYF
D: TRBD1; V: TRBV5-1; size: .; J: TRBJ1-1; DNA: TGCGCCAGCAGCTTGGGGACAGGGGGCACTGAAGCTTTCTTT; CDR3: CASSLGTGGTEAFF
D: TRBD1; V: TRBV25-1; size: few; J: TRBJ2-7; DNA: TGTGCCAGCATGGGTGGGACAGGGGGGACCTACGAGCAGTACTTC; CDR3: CASMGGTGGTYEQYF
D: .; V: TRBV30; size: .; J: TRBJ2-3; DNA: TGTGCCTGGGGCCCAGGGTCAGATACGCAGTATTTT; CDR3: CAWGPGSDTQYF
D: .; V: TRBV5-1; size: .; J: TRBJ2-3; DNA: TGCGCCAGCAGCTTGGAGCTTGCCACAGATACGCAGTATTTT; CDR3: CASSLELATDTQYF
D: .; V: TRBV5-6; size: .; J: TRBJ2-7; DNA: TGTGCCAGCAGCTTGAAGGGGTCTGCCTACGAGCAGTACTTC; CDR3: CASSLKGSAYEQYF
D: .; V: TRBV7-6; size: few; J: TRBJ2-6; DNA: TGTGCCAGCAGCTTACTGGACAGTCTCTCATACTCTGGGGCCAACGTCCTGACTTTC; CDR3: CASSLLDSLSYSGANVLTF
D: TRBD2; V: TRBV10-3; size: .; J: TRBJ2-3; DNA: TGTGCCATCAGGGGACTAGCGGGAGGGAGCACAGATACGCAGTATTTT; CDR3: CAIRGLAGGSTDTQYF
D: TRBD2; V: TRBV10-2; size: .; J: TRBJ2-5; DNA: TGCGCCAGCAGTGCTGGACTAGCGGGAGGGGGGACCCAGTACTTC; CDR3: CASSAGLAGGGTQYF
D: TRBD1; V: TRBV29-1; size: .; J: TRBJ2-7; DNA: TGCAGCGCCGCGACAGGGAGCTCCTACGAGCAGTACTTC; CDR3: CSAATGSSYEQYF
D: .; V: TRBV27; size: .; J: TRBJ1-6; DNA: TGTGCCAGCAGTGTGCAGGGTCGTTCGCCCTATAATTCACCCCTCCACTTT; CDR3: CASSVQGRSPYNSPLHF
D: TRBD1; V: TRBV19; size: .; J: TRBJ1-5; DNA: TGTGCCAGTAGTACCGGGACAGGTAGCAGGGCCCAGCATTTT; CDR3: CASSTGTGSRAQHF
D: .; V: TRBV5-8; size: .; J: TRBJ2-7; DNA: TGTGCCAGCAGCTTGGGGGGAACAGGGCTCTACGAGCAGTACTTC; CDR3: CASSLGGTGLYEQYF
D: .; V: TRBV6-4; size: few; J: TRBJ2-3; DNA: TGTGCCAGCAGTTCAGAGGGAGAACCCGCAGATACGCAGTATTTT; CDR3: CASSSEGEPADTQYF
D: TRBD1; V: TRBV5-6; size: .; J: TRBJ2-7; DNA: TGTGCCAGCAGCTTAAGGACAGGGGGCCACGAGCAGTACTTC; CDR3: CASSLRTGGHEQYF
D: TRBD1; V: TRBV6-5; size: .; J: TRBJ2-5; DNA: TGTGCCAGCAGTTACGACAGGGATCAAGAGACCCAGTACTTC; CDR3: CASSYDRDQETQYF
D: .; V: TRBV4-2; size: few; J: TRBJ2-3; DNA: TGTGCCAGCAGGAGAGGCACAGATACGCAGTATTTT; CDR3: CASRRGTDTQYF
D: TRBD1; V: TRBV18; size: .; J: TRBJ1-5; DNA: TGTGCCAGCTCATCTCTGGTTACAGGGGGCGTGAGGCAGCCCCAGCATTTT; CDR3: CASSSLVTGGVRQPQHF
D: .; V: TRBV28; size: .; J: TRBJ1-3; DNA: TGTGCCAGCAGTTTAAGCCCTCGAGGGTGGAACACCATATATTTT; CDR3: CASSLSPRGWNTIYF
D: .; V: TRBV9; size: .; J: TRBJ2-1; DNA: TGTGCCAGCAGCGCGCTACAGGGAGTGGGGCCTAGCTCCTACAATGAGCAGTTCTTC; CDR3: CASSALQGVGPSSYNEQFF
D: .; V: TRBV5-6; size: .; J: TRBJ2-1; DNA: TGTGCCAGCAGCTTGGAGGAGTACTACAATGAGCAGTTCTTC; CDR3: CASSLEEYYNEQFF
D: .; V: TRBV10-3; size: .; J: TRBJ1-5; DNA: TGTGCCATCAGTGACGGGGGAGGTCTGGGTCAGCCCCAGCATTTT; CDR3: CAISDGGGLGQPQHF
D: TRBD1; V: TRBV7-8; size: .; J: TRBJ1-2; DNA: TGTGCCAGCAGCGACAGGGACCCTTGGTATGGCTACACCTTC; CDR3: CASSDRDPWYGYTF
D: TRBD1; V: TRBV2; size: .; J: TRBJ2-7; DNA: TGTGCCAGCAGTCGGGACAGGGGTTCCTACGAGCAGTACTTC; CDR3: CASSRDRGSYEQYF
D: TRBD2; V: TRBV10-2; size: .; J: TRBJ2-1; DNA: TGCGCCAGCAGTGATCCAGGACTAGCGGGATATGAGCAGTTCTTC; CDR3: CASSDPGLAGYEQFF
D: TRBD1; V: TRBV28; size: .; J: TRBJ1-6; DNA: TGTGCCAGCAGTCTACCCCCGGGACAGGGGGGCGTCGGATCACCCCTCCACTTT; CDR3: CASSLPPGQGGVGSPLHF
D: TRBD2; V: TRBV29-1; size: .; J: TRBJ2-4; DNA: TGCAGCGTTGAAGGGCCGGGAGGGGTCAAAAACATTCAGTACTTC; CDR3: CSVEGPGGVKNIQYF
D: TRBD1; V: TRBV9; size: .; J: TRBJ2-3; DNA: TGTGCCAGCAGGGGACAGGGGGCAGATACGCAGTATTTT; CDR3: CASRGQGADTQYF
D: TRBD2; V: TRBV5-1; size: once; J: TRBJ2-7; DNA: TGCGCCAGCAGCTTCCTAGCGGGAGGGGTCTACGAGCAGTACTTC; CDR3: CASSFLAGGVYEQYF
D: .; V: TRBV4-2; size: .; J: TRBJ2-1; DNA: TGTGCCAGCAGCCAACAAGGGGGGGTCAATGAGCAGTTCTTC; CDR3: CASSQQGGVNEQFF
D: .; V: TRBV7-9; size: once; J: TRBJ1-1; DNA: TGTGCCAGCAGCTTAGGTGGAGGAAGGGTAACTGAAGCTTTCTTT; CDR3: CASSLGGGRVTEAFF
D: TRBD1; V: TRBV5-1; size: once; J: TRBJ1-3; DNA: TGCGCCAGCAGCGGGGGACAGGGGATCTCTGGAAACACCATATATTTT; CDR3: CASSGGQGISGNTIYF
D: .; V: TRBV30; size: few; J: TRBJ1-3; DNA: TGTGCCTGGAGCCGGGGTTTTGGAAACACCATATATTTT; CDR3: CAWSRGFGNTIYF
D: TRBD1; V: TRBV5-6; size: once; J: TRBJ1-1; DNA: TGTGCCAGCAGCTCGGACAGGGGAAGGTGGACTGAAGCTTTCTTT; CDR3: CASSSDRGRWTEAFF
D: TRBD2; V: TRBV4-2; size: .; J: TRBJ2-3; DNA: TGTGCCAGCAGCCATCCTACTAGCGGGAGGGTCTCATACACAGATGCGCAGTATTTT; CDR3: CASSHPTSGRVSYTDAQYF
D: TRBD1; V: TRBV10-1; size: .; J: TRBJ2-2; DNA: TGCGCCAGCAGGTCCGGGACAGGCGGAACCGGGGAGCTGTTTTTT; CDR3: CASRSGTGGTGELFF
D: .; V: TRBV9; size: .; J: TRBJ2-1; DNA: TGTGCCAGCAGCCCCCGGCTAGTAGGCTACAATGAGCAGTTCTTC; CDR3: CASSPRLVGYNEQFF
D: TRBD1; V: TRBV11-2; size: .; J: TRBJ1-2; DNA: TGTGCCAGCAGCTTACGGACAGGGGGAGGTTATGGCTACACCTTC; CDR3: CASSLRTGGGYGYTF
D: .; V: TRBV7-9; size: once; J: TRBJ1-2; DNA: TGTTCCAGCAGCCTAGACTTATATGGCTACACCTTC; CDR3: CSSSLDLYGYTF